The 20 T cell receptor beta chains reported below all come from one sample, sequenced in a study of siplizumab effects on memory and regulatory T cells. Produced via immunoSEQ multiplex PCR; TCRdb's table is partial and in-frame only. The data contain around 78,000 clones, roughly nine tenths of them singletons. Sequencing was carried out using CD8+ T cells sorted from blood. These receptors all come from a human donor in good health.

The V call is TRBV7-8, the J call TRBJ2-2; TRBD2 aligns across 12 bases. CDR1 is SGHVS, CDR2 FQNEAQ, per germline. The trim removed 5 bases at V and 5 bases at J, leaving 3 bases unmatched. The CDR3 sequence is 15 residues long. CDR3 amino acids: CASSPGLAGTGELFF. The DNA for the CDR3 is TGTGCCAGCAGCCCCGGACTAGCGGGGACCGGGGAGCTGTTTTTT.

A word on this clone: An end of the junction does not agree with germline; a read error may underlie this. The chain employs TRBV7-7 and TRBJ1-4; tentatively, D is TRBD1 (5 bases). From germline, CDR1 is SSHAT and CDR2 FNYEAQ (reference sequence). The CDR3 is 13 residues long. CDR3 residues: CASSLYGGGKLFF. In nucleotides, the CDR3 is TGTGCTAGCAGCTTGTACGGGGGAGGAAAACTGTTTTTT.

The DNA for the CDR3 is TGTGCCATCAGTGAGACCGCCGGGGACAATTCACCCCTCCACTTT. Protein product: CAISETAGDNSPLHF. The chain carries TRBV10-3 and TRBJ1-6; tentatively, D is TRBD1 (5 bases). The CDR3 is 15 residues long. Germline CDR1 and CDR2: ENHRY and SYGVKD. Trimming cost V 2 bases and J 7 bases, with 12 bases left between them.

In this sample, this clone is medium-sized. CDR3 coding DNA: TGCGCCAGCATGCCGGGACAGGGGGGTGTCGAGCAGTACTTC. It codes for CASMPGQGGVEQYF. V and J are TRBV10-2 and TRBJ2-7; 11 bases are shared with TRBD1. The CDR3 has 14 residues. Germline V gives CDR1 WSHSY, CDR2 SAAADI. V shed 7 bases, J shed 6 bases, and the junction held 8 bases outside the gene matches.

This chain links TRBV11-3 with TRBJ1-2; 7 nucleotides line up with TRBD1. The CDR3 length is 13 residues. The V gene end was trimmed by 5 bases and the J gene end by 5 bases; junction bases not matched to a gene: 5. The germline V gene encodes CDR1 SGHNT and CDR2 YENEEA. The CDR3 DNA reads TGTGCCAGCAGCGCCGGGACAGCTTATGGCTACACCTTC. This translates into CASSAGTAYGYTF.

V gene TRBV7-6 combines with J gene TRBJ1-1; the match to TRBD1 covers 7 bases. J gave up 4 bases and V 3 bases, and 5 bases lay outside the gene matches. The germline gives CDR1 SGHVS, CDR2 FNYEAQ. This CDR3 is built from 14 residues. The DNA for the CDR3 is TGTGCCAGCAGCTTCGAACAGGGGAGCACTGAAGCTTTCTTT. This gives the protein CASSFEQGSTEAFF.

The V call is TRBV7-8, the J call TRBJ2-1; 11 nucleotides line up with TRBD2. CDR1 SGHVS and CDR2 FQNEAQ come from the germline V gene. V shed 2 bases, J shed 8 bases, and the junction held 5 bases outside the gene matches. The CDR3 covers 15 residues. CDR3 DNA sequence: TGTGCCAGCAGCTTATTACTAGCGGGAGCCGATGAGCAGTTCTTC. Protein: CASSLLLAGADEQFF.

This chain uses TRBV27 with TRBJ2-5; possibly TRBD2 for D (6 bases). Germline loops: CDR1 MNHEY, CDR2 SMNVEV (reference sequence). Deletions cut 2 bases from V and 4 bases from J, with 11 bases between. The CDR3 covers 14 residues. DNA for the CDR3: TGTGCCAGCAGTTTAGGAATGCGGGGAGAGACCCAGTACTTC. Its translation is CASSLGMRGETQYF.

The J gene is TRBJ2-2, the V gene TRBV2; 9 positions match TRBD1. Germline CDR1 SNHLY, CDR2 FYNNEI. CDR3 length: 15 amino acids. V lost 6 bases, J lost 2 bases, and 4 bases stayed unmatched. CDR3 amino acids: CASREGQGNTGELFF. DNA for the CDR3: TGTGCCAGCAGGGAGGGACAGGGCAACACCGGGGAGCTGTTTTTT.

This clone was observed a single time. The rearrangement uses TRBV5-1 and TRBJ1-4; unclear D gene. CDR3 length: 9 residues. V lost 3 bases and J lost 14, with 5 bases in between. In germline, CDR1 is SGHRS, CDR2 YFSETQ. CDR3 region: CASSSLLFF. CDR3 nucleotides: TGCGCCAGCAGCTCCCTGCTGTTTTTT.

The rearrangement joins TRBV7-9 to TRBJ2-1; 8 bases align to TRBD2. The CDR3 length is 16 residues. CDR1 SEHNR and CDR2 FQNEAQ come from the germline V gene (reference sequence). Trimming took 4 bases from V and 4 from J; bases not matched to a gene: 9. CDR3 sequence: CASSSLETSAYNEQFF. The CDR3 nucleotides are TGTGCCAGCAGCTCCCTTGAGACTAGCGCATACAATGAGCAGTTCTTC.

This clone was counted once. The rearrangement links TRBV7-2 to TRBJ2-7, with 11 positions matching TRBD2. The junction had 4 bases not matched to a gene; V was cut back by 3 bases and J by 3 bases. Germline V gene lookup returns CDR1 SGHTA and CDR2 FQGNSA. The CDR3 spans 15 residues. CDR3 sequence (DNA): TGTGCCAGCAGCTTCGGGACTAGCGGATTCTACGAGCAGTACTTC. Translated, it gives CASSFGTSGFYEQYF.

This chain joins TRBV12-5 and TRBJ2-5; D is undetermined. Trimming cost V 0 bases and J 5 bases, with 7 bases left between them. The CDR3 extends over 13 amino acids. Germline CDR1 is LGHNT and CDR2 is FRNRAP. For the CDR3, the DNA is TGTGCTAGTGGTTTGGTACTTTTGGAGACCCAGTACTTC. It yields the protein CASGLVLLETQYF.

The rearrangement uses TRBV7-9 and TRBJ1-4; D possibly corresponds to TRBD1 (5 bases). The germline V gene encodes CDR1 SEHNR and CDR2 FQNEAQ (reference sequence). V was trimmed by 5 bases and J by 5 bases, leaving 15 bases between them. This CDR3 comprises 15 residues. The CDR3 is CASSQEGETNEKLFF. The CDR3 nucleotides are TGTGCCAGCAGCCAAGAAGGGGAGACCAATGAAAAACTGTTTTTT. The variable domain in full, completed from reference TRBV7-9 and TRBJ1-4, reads DTGVSQNPRHKITKRGQNVTFRCDPISEHNRLYWYRQTLGQGPEFLTYFQNEAQLEKSRLLSDRFSAERPKGSFSTLEIQRTEQGDSAMYLCASSQEGETNEKLFFGSGTQLSVL.

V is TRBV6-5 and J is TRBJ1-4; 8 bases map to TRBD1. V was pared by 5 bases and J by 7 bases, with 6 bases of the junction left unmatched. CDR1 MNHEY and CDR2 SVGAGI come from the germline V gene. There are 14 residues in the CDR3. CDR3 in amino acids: CASSRWTGSEKLFF. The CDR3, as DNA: TGTGCCAGCAGTCGCTGGACAGGGAGTGAAAAACTGTTTTTT.

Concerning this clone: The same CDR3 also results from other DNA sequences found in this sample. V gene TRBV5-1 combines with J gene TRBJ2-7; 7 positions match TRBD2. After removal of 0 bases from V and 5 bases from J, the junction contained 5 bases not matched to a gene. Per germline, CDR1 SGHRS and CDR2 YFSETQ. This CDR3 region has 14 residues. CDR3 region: CASSLGGGLNEQYF. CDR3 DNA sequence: TGCGCCAGCAGCTTGGGGGGGGGTTTGAACGAGCAGTACTTC.

CDR3 in amino acids: CASYPGRTGELFF. In nucleotides, the CDR3 is TGTGCCTCCTACCCAGGACGGACCGGGGAGCTGTTTTTT. The chain recombines TRBV5-5 with TRBJ2-2; no reliable D call. Trimming cost V 10 bases and J 5 bases, with 15 bases left between them. Germline assignment: CDR1 SGHKS and CDR2 YYEKEE (reference sequence). This CDR3 spans 13 amino acids. Complete variable domain (other parts from reference TRBV5-5 and TRBJ2-2): DAGVTQSPTHLIKTRGQQVTLRCSPISGHKSVSWYQQVLGQGPQFIFQYYEKEERGRGNFPDRFSARQFPNYSSELNVNALLLGDSALYLCASYPGRTGELFFGEGSRLTVL.

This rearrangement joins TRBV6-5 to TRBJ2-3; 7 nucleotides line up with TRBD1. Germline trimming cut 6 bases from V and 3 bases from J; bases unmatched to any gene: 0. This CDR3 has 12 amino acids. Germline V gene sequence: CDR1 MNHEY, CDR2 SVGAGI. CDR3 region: CASRQGTDTQYF. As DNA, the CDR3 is TGTGCCAGCAGACAGGGGACAGATACGCAGTATTTT.

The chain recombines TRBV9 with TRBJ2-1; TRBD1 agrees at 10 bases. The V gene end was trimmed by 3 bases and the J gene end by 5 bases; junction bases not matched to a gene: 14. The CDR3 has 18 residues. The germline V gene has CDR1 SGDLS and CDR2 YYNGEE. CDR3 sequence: CASSAAAHDRGRDNEQFF. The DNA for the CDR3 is TGTGCCAGCAGCGCCGCCGCCCATGACAGGGGGCGAGACAATGAGCAGTTCTTC.

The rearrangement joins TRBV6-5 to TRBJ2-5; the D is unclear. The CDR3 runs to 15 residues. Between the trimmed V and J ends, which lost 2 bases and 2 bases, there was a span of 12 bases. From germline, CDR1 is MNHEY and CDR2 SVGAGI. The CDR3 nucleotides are TGTGCCAGCAGTTACGATCTCTCTACACAAGAGACCCAGTACTTC. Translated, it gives CASSYDLSTQETQYF.